The rows below give T cell receptor beta chains drawn from one sample of a study of OX40 agonist ivuxolimab in advanced cancers. Libraries were prepared by immunoSEQ multiplex PCR; TCRdb keeps only in-frame clonotypes and omits some of them. The table includes under 90,000 clones, more than 80% detected once. The sample consisted of CD4+ or CD8+ T cells sorted from blood, taken in a trial of the OX40 agonist ivuxolimab. The receptors stem from an adult with an advanced solid tumor such as melanoma, head and neck, liver or kidney cancer. The CDR3 runs from the conserved cysteine through the conserved F or W. D genes are given only for firm matches. Some rows have no size entry. The others give once, few or many, or a class for an expanded clone.

TRBD1	TRBV5-1	few	TRBJ2-5	CASSLSTGGAYETQYF	TGCGCCAGCAGCTTATCCACAGGGGGCGCGTATGAGACCCAGTACTTC
TRBD1	TRBV2	-	TRBJ1-2	CASRKQGARGYTF	TGTGCCAGCCGAAAGCAGGGGGCTCGGGGCTACACCTTC
TRBD2	TRBV28	-	TRBJ2-5	CASTVSGGAFETQYF	TGTGCCAGCACCGTTAGCGGGGGGGCCTTTGAGACCCAGTACTTC
TRBD1	TRBV28	-	TRBJ2-7	CASSWIRGQGYEQYF	TGTGCCAGCAGCTGGATTAGGGGACAGGGATACGAGCAGTACTTC
TRBD1	TRBV7-9	once	TRBJ2-3	CASSLGLDRGQRNTQYF	TGTGCCAGCAGCTTAGGGCTGGACAGGGGACAGCGCAATACGCAGTATTTT
-	TRBV6-6	-	TRBJ1-1	CASSQTTVGTEAFF	TGTGCCAGCAGTCAGACGACGGTGGGCACTGAAGCTTTCTTT
-	TRBV9	-	TRBJ1-1	CASSPERKNTEAFF	TGTGCCAGCAGCCCAGAACGGAAGAACACTGAAGCTTTCTTT
-	TRBV6-1	-	TRBJ1-2	CASRAPSYGYTF	TGTGCCAGCAGGGCTCCTAGCTATGGCTACACCTTC
-	TRBV7-2	-	TRBJ1-4	CASSFGAGEWKLFF	TGTGCCAGCAGCTTCGGGGCAGGGGAATGGAAACTGTTTTTT
TRBD1	TRBV19	-	TRBJ1-2	CASSMQGGDYGYTF	TGTGCCAGTAGTATGCAAGGGGGCGACTATGGCTACACCTTC
TRBD2	TRBV6-5	-	TRBJ2-7	CASSYGSGGPVYEQYF	TGTGCCAGCAGTTACGGGAGCGGGGGGCCGGTGTACGAGCAGTACTTC
-	TRBV10-3	-	TRBJ2-3	CAISELSWGADTQYF	TGTGCCATCAGTGAGTTGTCGTGGGGAGCAGATACGCAGTATTTT
-	TRBV11-3	-	TRBJ2-3	CASSLGLSMSTDTQYF	TGTGCCAGCAGCTTAGGACTCTCGATGAGCACAGATACGCAGTATTTT
-	TRBV30	-	TRBJ1-3	CAWKQAGGLGNTIYF	TGTGCCTGGAAACAGGCGGGCGGCCTTGGAAACACCATATATTTT
TRBD2	TRBV15	once	TRBJ2-1	CATAGGAGGIVFSYEQFF	TGTGCCACCGCGGGCGGAGCGGGAGGCATTGTCTTTAGCTATGAGCAGTTCTTC